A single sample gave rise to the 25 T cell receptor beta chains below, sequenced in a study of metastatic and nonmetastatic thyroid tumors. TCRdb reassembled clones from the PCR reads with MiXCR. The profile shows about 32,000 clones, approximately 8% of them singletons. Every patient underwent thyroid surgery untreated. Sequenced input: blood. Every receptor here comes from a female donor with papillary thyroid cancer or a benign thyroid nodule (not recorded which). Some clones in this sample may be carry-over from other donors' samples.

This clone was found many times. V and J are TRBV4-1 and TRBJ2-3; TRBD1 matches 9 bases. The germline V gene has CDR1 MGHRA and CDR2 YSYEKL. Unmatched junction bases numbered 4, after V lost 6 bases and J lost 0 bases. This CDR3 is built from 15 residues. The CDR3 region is CASRTQGASTDTQYF. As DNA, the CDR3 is TGCGCCAGCAGGACACAGGGGGCTAGCACAGATACGCAGTATTTT.

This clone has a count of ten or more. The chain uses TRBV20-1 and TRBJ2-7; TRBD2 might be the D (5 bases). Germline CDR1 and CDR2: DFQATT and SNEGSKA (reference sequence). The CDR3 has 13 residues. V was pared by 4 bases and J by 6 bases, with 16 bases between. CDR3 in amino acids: CSAISLEAFEQYF. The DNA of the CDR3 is TGCAGTGCTATCTCCTTGGAGGCTTTCGAGCAGTACTTC.

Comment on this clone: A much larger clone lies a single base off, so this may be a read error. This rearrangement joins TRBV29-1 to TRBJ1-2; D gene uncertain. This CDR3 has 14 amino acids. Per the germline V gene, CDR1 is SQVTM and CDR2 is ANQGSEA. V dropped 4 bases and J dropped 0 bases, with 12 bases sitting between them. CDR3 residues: CSVGDPHANYGYTF. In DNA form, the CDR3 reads TGCAGCGTTGGAGATCCACATGCTAACTATGGCTACACCTTC. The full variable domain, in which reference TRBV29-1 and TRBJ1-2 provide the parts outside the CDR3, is SAVISQKPSRDICQRGTSLTIQCQVDSQVTMMFWYRQQPGQSLTLIATANQGSEATYESGFVIDKFPISRPNLTFSTLTVSNMSPEDSSIYLCSVGDPHANYGYTFGSGTRLTVV.

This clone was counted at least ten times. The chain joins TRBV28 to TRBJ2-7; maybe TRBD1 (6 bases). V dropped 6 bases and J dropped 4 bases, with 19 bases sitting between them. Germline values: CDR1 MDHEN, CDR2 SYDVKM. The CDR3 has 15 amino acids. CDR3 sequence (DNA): TGTGCCAGCAGGTCCGGTGGGGGCTTGACGTACGAGCAGTACTTC. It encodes CASRSGGGLTYEQYF.

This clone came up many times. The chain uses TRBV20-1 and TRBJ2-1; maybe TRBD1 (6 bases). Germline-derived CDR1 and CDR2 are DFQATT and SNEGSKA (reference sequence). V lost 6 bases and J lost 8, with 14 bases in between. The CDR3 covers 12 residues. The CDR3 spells CSALLQGDEQFF. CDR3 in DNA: TGCAGTGCCTTATTACAGGGTGATGAGCAGTTCTTC.

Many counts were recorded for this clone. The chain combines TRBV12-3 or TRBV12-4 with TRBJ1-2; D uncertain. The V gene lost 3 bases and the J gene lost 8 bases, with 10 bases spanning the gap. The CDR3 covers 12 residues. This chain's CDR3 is CASSFGDGGYTF. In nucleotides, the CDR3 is TGTGCCAGCAGTTTCGGAGACGGAGGCTACACCTTC.

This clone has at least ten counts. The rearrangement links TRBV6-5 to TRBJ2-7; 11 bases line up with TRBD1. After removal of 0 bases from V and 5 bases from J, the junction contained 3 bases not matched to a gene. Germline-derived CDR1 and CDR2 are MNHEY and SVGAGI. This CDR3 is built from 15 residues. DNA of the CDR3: TGTGCCAGCAGTTACTCGGGACAGGGGGGCCACGAGCAGTACTTC. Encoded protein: CASSYSGQGGHEQYF.

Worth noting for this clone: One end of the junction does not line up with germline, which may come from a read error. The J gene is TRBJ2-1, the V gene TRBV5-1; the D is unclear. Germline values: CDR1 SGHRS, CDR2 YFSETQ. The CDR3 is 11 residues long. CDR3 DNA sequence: TGCTCCAGCAGTGCCTACAATGAGCAGTTCTTC. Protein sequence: CSSSAYNEQFF.

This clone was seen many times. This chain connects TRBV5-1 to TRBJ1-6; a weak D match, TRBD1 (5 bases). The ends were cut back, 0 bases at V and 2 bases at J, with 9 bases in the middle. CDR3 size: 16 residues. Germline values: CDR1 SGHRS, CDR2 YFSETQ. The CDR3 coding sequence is TGCGCCAGCAGCTTGGATGCGGGGCCCTATAATTCACCCCTCCACTTT. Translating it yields CASSLDAGPYNSPLHF.

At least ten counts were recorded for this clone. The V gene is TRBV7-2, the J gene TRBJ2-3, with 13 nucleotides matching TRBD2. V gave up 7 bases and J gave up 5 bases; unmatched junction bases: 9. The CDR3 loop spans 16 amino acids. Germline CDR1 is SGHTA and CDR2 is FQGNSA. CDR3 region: CASTELAGGPGDTQYF. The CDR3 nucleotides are TGTGCCAGCACCGAACTAGCGGGGGGGCCCGGAGATACGCAGTATTTT.

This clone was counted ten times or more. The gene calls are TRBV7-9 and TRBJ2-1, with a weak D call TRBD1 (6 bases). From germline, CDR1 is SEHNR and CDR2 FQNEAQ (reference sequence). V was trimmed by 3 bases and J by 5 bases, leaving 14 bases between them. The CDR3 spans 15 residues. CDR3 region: CASSFQDRNDNEQFF. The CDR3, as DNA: TGTGCCAGCAGCTTCCAGGACAGAAACGACAATGAGCAGTTCTTC.

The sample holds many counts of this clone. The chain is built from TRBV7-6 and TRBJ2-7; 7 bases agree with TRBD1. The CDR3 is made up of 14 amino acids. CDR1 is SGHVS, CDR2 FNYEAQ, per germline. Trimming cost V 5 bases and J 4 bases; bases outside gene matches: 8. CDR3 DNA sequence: TGTGCCAGCAGCCCCCTTGGACAGGTTTACGAGCAGTACTTC. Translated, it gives CASSPLGQVYEQYF.

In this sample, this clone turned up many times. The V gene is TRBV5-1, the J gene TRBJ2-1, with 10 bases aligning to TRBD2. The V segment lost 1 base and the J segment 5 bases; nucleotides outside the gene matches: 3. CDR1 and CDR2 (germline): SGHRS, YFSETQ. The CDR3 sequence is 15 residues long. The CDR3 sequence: CASSLQRGGHNEQFF. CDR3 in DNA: TGCGCCAGCAGCTTGCAGCGGGGGGGCCACAATGAGCAGTTCTTC. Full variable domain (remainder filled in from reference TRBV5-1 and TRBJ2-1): KAGVTQTPRYLIKTRGQQVTLSCSPISGHRSVSWYQQTPGQGLQFLFEYFSETQRNKGNFPGRFSGRQFSNSRSEMNVSTLELGDSALYLCASSLQRGGHNEQFFGPGTRLTVL.

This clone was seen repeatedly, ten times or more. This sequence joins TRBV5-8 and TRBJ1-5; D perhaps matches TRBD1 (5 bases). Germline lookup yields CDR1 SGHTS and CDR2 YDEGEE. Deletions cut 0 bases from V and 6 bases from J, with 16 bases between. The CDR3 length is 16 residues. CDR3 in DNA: TGTGCCAGCAGCTTGGAGTGGGGGGGGACTGGTCAGCCCCAGCATTTT. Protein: CASSLEWGGTGQPQHF.

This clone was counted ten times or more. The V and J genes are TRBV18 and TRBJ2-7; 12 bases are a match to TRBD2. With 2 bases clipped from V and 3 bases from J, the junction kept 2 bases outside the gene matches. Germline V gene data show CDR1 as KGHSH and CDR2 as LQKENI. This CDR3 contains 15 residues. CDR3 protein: CASSPASGRVYEQYF. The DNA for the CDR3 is TGTGCCAGCTCACCAGCTAGCGGGAGGGTCTACGAGCAGTACTTC.

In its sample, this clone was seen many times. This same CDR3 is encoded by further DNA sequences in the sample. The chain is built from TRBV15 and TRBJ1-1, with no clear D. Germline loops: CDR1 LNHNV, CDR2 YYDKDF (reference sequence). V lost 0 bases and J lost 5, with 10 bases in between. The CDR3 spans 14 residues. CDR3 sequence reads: CATSRDVAATEAFF. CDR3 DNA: TGTGCCACCAGCAGAGATGTGGCGGCGACTGAAGCTTTCTTT.

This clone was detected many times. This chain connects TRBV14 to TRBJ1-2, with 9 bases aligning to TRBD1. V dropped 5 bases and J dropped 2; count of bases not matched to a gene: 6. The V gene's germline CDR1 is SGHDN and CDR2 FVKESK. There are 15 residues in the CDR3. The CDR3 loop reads CASSAQGAVNYGYTF. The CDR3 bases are TGTGCCAGCAGCGCACAGGGGGCCGTGAACTATGGCTACACCTTC.

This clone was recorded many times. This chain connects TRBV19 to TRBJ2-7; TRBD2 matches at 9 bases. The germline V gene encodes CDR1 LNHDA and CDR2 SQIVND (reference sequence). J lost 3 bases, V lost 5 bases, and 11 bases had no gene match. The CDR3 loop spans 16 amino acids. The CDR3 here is CASSPLNSGSNYEQYF. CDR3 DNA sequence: TGTGCCAGTAGTCCCCTGAATAGCGGGAGTAACTACGAGCAGTACTTC.

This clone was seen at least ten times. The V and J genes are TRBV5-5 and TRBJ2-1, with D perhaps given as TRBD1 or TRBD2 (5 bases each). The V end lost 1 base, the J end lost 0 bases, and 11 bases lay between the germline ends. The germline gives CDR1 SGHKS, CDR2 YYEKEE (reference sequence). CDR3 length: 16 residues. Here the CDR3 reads CASSLFGDVSYNEQFF. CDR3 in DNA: TGTGCCAGCAGCTTGTTCGGGGACGTCTCCTACAATGAGCAGTTCTTC.

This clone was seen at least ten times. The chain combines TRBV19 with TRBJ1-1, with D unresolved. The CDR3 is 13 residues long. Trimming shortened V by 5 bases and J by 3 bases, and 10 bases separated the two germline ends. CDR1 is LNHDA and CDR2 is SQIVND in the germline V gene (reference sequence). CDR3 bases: TGTGCCAGTAGTCCCCAGTTGGACACTGAAGCTTTCTTT. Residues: CASSPQLDTEAFF.

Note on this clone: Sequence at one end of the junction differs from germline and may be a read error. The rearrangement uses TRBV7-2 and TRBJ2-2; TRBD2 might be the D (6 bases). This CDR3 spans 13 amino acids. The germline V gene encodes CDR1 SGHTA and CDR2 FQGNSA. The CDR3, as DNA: TGTGCCAGTAGCCTCAGCGGGTACGGGGATCTGTTTTTT. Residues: CASSLSGYGDLFF.

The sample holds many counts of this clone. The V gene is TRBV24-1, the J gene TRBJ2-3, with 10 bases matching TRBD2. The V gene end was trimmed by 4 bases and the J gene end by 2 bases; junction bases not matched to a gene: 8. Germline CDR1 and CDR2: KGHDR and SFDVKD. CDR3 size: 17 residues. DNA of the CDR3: TGTGCCACCAGTGAGCCCACTAGCGGGGTGAACACAGATACGCAGTATTTT. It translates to CATSEPTSGVNTDTQYF.

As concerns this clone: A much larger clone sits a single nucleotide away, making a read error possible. The DNA of the CDR3 is TGTGCCAGCAGTCGACAGGGGGTGTTAGCAGATACGCAGTATTTT. It yields the protein CASSRQGVLADTQYF. The rearrangement links TRBV6-1 to TRBJ2-3; the match to TRBD1 covers 9 bases. The trim removed 5 bases at V and 4 bases at J, leaving 7 bases unmatched. This CDR3 comprises 15 residues. The germline CDR1 and CDR2 sequences are MNHNS and SASEGT.

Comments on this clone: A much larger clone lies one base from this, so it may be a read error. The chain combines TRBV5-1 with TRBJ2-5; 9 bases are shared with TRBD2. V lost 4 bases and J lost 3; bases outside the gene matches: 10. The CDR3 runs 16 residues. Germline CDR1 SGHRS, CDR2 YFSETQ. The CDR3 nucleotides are TGCGCCAGCAGCACCGGGACTAGCTGGGGAGAAGAGACCCAGTACTTC. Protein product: CASSTGTSWGEETQYF.

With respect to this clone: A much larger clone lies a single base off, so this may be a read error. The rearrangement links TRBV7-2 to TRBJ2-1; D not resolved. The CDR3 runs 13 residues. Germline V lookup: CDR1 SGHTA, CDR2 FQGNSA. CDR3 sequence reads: CASILVGVHEQFF. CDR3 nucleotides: TGTGCCAGCATCTTAGTTGGAGTTCATGAGCAGTTCTTC.